The 8 T cell receptor beta chains presented below share a single source sample, sequenced in a study of radiotherapy plus CTLA-4 blockade in lung cancer. Assay used: immunoSEQ multiplex PCR; TCRdb lists only in-frame clones, some missing. This table has approximately 98,000 clones, 75% to 90% appearing once. This material consisted of peripheral blood, taken from a patient treated with radiotherapy plus ipilimumab. These receptors were obtained from a human donor with non-small cell lung cancer who had a partial response to radiotherapy plus ipilimumab.

The genes are TRBV19 and TRBJ2-1, with 9 bases that match TRBD2. This CDR3 has 16 amino acids. CDR1 is LNHDA, CDR2 SQIVND, per germline (reference sequence). V gave up 1 base and J gave up 9 bases; unmatched junction bases: 10. The CDR3 loop is CASSIGGRAYSGEQFF. CDR3 sequence (DNA): TGTGCCAGTAGTATAGGCGGGAGGGCCTACTCGGGTGAGCAGTTCTTC. Full variable domain (outside the CDR3, taken from reference TRBV19 and TRBJ2-1): DGGITQSPKYLFRKEGQNVTLSCEQNLNHDAMYWYRQDPGQGLRLIYYSQIVNDFQKGDIAEGYSVSREKKESFPLTVTSAQKNPTAFYLCASSIGGRAYSGEQFFGPGTRLTVL.

The rearrangement uses TRBV7-9 and TRBJ1-5; weak D call: TRBD1 (5 bases). The germline V and J ends were trimmed by 5 bases and 1 base, with 15 bases remaining between them. In germline, CDR1 is SEHNR, CDR2 FQNEAQ (reference sequence). The length of the CDR3 is 16 residues. The CDR3 DNA sequence: TGTGCCAGCAGCCCCCAGGGTCTGAGGAGCAATCAGCCCCAGCATTTT. Its protein is CASSPQGLRSNQPQHF.

The V call is TRBV9, the J call TRBJ2-3; tentatively, D is TRBD2 (6 bases). Trimming stripped 4 bases from V and 2 bases from J, with 17 bases between. This CDR3 region has 16 residues. Germline V CDR1 and CDR2: SGDLS, YYNGEE. CDR3: CASSTGLLASTDTQYF. The CDR3 bases are TGTGCCAGCAGCACGGGACTCCTCGCTTCCACAGATACGCAGTATTTT.

J is TRBJ1-5 and V is TRBV30; D might be TRBD1 (6 bases). This CDR3 is built from 13 residues. CDR1 GTSNPN and CDR2 SVGIG come from the germline V gene (reference sequence). V dropped 5 bases and J dropped 7 bases, with 15 bases sitting between them. CDR3 DNA: TGTGCCTGGGAACAGGGTACCAACCAGCCCCAGCATTTT. As protein: CAWEQGTNQPQHF.

This clone was picked up a small number of times. V usage is TRBV18 and J usage is TRBJ1-4; TRBD1 might be the D (5 bases). Germline CDR1 and CDR2: KGHSH and LQKENI. Trimming left V 1 base short and J 7 bases short, with 13 bases between. This CDR3 is built from 15 residues. The CDR3 spells CASSPRRQGGEKLFF. CDR3 sequence (DNA): TGTGCCAGCTCACCACGGCGTCAGGGTGGTGAAAAACTGTTTTTT.

The CDR3 DNA reads as TGTGCCAGCAGCGTAGGGATCCAGAGAGGCTACGAGCAGTACTTC. It translates to CASSVGIQRGYEQYF. V and J are TRBV9 and TRBJ2-7; D gene uncertain. Trimming pared 0 bases from V and 3 bases from J, leaving 13 bases between. In germline, CDR1 is SGDLS, CDR2 YYNGEE. There are 15 residues in the CDR3.

This sequence joins TRBV7-8 and TRBJ1-4; D remains unclear. CDR1 and CDR2 from the germline V gene are SGHVS and FQNEAQ. This CDR3 has 14 amino acids. The V gene lost 5 bases and the J gene lost 8 bases, with 15 bases spanning the gap. The CDR3 nucleotides are TGTGCCAGCAGCCTGGGAGGGAGTGACGAAAAACTGTTTTTT. This codes for CASSLGGSDEKLFF.

The chain couples TRBV5-8 to TRBJ2-1, with 11 bases lining up with TRBD2. The V gene's germline CDR1 is SGHTS and CDR2 YDEGEE. With V trimmed by 1 base and J by 5 bases, 5 bases remained unmatched. The CDR3 covers 16 residues. The chain's CDR3 is CASSLSLAGGNNEQFF. In DNA, the CDR3 is TGTGCCAGCAGCTTGTCTTTAGCGGGAGGGAACAATGAGCAGTTCTTC. The entire variable domain, with the rest obtained from reference TRBV5-8 and TRBJ2-1, is as follows: EAGVTQSPTHLIKTRGQQATLRCSPISGHTSVYWYQQALGLGLQFLLWYDEGEERNRGNFPPRFSGRQFPNYSSELNVNALELEDSALYLCASSLSLAGGNNEQFFGPGTRLTVL.